The 14 T cell receptor beta chains reported below all come from one sample, sequenced in a study of T-cell reconstitution after alpha-beta-depleted transplantation in children. Unique molecular identifiers were incorporated when the TCRbeta library was constructed. TCRdb re-derived calls from the PCR reads in MiXCR, one entry per CDR3 protein. The table records under 300,000 distinct CDR3 sequences, around 10% of them present only once. Sequences were derived from peripheral blood, sampled 180 days after TCRalphabeta/CD19-depleted stem cell transplant. These receptor sequences come from a male patient under 10 years old who had a stem cell transplant for chronic granulomatous disease, so the T cells may come from the graft donor.

This clonotype occurred a few times. This rearrangement joins TRBV12-3 or TRBV12-4 to TRBJ2-7, with a tentative D call TRBD1 (6 bases). The CDR3 contains 15 residues. V was trimmed by 10 bases and J by 1 base, leaving 20 bases between them. CDR3 region: CAILRGTFRSYEQYF. Here the CDR3 DNA reads TGTGCCATTCTAAGGGGGACATTTAGATCCTACGAGCAGTACTTC.

Concerning this clonotype: Being one base from a much bigger clone, this may be a read error. The rearrangement uses TRBV7-2 and TRBJ1-5; TRBD1 is a possible D gene (6 bases). CDR1 and CDR2 (germline): SGHTA, FQGNSA. This CDR3 region has 16 residues. CDR3: CASSLVGYRVDHPQHF. In DNA, the CDR3 is TGTGCCAGCAGCTTAGTAGGGTACAGGGTTGATCATCCCCAGCATTTT.

This clonotype was seen repeatedly, ten times or more. The chain recombines TRBV5-1 with TRBJ2-7; 8 bases are shared with TRBD1. Germline V CDR1 and CDR2: SGHRS, YFSETQ. The CDR3 has 15 amino acids. V lost 0 bases to trimming and J lost 0 bases; unmatched junction nucleotides: 2. CDR3 residues: CASSLGGTGSYEQYF. CDR3 nucleotides: TGCGCCAGCAGCTTGGGAGGGACAGGCTCCTACGAGCAGTACTTC.

This clonotype appeared many times. The J gene is TRBJ2-3, the V gene TRBV10-3; maybe TRBD1 (6 bases). V was trimmed by 5 bases and J by 1 base, leaving 16 bases between them. Germline CDR1 ENHRY, CDR2 SYGVKD. The CDR3 runs to 16 residues. This chain's CDR3 is CAISPAQGSGTDTQYF. In nucleotides, the CDR3 is TGTGCCATCAGTCCAGCCCAGGGGTCGGGCACAGATACGCAGTATTTT.

At least ten counts were recorded for this clonotype. The chain couples TRBV7-2 to TRBJ2-5; D remains ambiguous. Trimming shortened V by 0 bases and J by 1 base, and 9 bases separated the two germline ends. Germline V gene data show CDR1 as SGHTA and CDR2 as FQGNSA. The CDR3 has 15 residues. This CDR3 reads CASSLALRAQETQYF. The CDR3 DNA follows: TGTGCCAGCAGCTTAGCGCTAAGGGCCCAAGAGACCCAGTACTTC.

At least ten counts were recorded for this clonotype. The V gene is TRBV20-1, the J gene TRBJ2-1; perhaps TRBD2 as D (5 bases). The CDR3 is made up of 13 amino acids. Germline CDR1 DFQATT, CDR2 SNEGSKA (reference sequence). Trimming took off 3 bases at V and 6 bases at J, with 12 bases between the two ends. The CDR3 sequence: CSASKWEINEQFF. For the CDR3, the DNA is TGCAGTGCTAGTAAGTGGGAGATCAATGAGCAGTTCTTC.

This clonotype was seen many times. V is TRBV25-1 and J is TRBJ2-1, with D tentatively TRBD2 (5 bases). Germline V CDR1 and CDR2: MGHDK, SYGVNS. This CDR3 has 12 residues. Trimming removed 5 bases from V and 12 bases from J, with 14 bases in between. CDR3 DNA: TGTGCCAGCAGTAATTTACGGGGTTTGCAGTTCTTC. It codes for CASSNLRGLQFF.

This clonotype came up many times. J is TRBJ2-7 and V is TRBV7-6; 13 bases align to TRBD2. V lost 5 bases to trimming and J lost 1 base; unmatched junction nucleotides: 5. This CDR3 has 16 amino acids. Germline loops: CDR1 SGHVS, CDR2 FNYEAQ. As DNA, the CDR3 is TGTGCCAGCAGCCGCGGACTAGCGGGAGCGTCCTACGAGCAGTACTTC. This codes for CASSRGLAGASYEQYF.

This clonotype was seen many times. The J gene is TRBJ2-3, the V gene TRBV14; perhaps TRBD2 as D (5 bases). Germline V gene lookup returns CDR1 SGHDN and CDR2 FVKESK. The CDR3 length is 13 residues. Trimming removed 1 base at V and 3 bases at J, with 5 bases between. The CDR3 DNA is TGTGCCAGCAGCCAAGGACTAACAGATACGCAGTATTTT. It specifies CASSQGLTDTQYF.

This clonotype was recorded at least ten times. The V and J genes are TRBV5-5 and TRBJ2-5; the D gene is possibly TRBD1 (7 bases). Germline-derived CDR1 and CDR2 are SGHKS and YYEKEE (reference sequence). This CDR3 contains 18 residues. Trimming pared 1 base from V and 2 bases from J, leaving 21 bases between. CDR3: CASSLTFRGETFQETQYF. In DNA form, the CDR3 reads TGTGCCAGCAGCTTGACCTTCAGGGGGGAAACATTTCAAGAGACCCAGTACTTC.

This clonotype was counted at least ten times. The chain carries TRBV5-8 and TRBJ2-7; 8 bases match TRBD1. V dropped 2 bases and J dropped 1; count of bases not matched to a gene: 5. The CDR3 runs to 15 residues. Germline V CDR1 and CDR2: SGHTS, YDEGEE. The CDR3, as DNA: TGTGCCAGCAGCTTCGGGGACAGGAGGTCCTACGAGCAGTACTTC. This gives the protein CASSFGDRRSYEQYF.

This clonotype was observed many times. This chain uses TRBV20-1 with TRBJ1-2, with D tentatively TRBD1 (5 bases). Deletions cut 1 base from V and 7 bases from J, with 16 bases between. Per germline, CDR1 DFQATT and CDR2 SNEGSKA (reference sequence). This CDR3 has 14 amino acids. CDR3 sequence: CSARGRVARSGYTF. DNA for the CDR3: TGCAGTGCTAGAGGCAGGGTGGCCCGGAGTGGCTACACCTTC.

This clonotype was counted ten times or more. The chain links TRBV18 to TRBJ2-7; TRBD1 agrees at 9 bases. The CDR3 totals 14 residues. The trim removed 0 bases at V and 4 bases at J, leaving 1 base unmatched. Germline loops: CDR1 KGHSH, CDR2 LQKENI. The CDR3 DNA sequence: TGTGCCAGCTCACCACCGGGACAGGGTTACGAGCAGTACTTC. Translating it yields CASSPPGQGYEQYF.

This clonotype was detected ten times or more. The V gene is TRBV11-2, the J gene TRBJ1-5, with a possible D match to TRBD1 (5 bases). The CDR3 has 13 residues. The germline gives CDR1 SGHAT, CDR2 FQNNGV. V gave up 4 bases and J gave up 6 bases, with 10 bases separating them. CDR3 nucleotides: TGTGCCAGCAGCTCCCAAGGGGCTCAGCCCCAGCATTTT. Protein product: CASSSQGAQPQHF.